These 27 T cell receptor beta chains were sequenced from one sample in a study of spatial heterogeneity in lung cancer. Via MiXCR, TCRdb re-called the 5' RACE reads, giving one row per CDR3 protein. Of about 5,800 distinct CDR3 sequences listed, about 13% were seen once; the top ten hold around 20%. Stated time point: sample taken at primary tumor resection. Sample: normal lung tissue next to the tumor, taken at surgery. The receptors shown here come from a female donor with early-stage non-small cell lung cancer.

The V call is TRBV24-1, the J call TRBJ2-7; 7 bases agree with TRBD1. Germline V gene data show CDR1 as KGHDR and CDR2 as SFDVKD. The CDR3 consists of 14 residues. V gave up 3 bases and J gave up 7 bases; unmatched junction bases: 8. Here the CDR3 DNA reads TGTGCCACCAGTGATCCCCAGACAGGGCGGGAGCAGTACTTC. It is translated as CATSDPQTGREQYF.

This clonotype is classed as medium-sized (0.01 to 0.1%). The chain couples TRBV2 to TRBJ1-1, with a weak D call TRBD1 (5 bases). V was pared by 4 bases and J by 12 bases, with 12 bases between. The CDR3 consists of 11 residues. Germline V gives CDR1 SNHLY, CDR2 FYNNEI. Written as DNA, the CDR3 is TGTGCCAGCAGTGGGCAGGGCGCAACTTTCTTT. Translated, it gives CASSGQGATFF.

Judged by abundance, this clonotype is medium-sized (0.01 to 0.1%). The chain carries TRBV7-8 and TRBJ2-4; the D gene could be TRBD1 or TRBD2 (5 bases each). Per germline, CDR1 SGHVS and CDR2 FQNEAQ. The CDR3 totals 15 residues. V was trimmed by 3 bases and J by 0 bases, leaving 9 bases between them. CDR3 sequence: CASSFGTAAKNIQYF. The CDR3 DNA reads TGTGCCAGCAGCTTTGGGACCGCAGCCAAAAACATTCAGTACTTC.

In this sample, this clonotype turned up many times. V and J are TRBV19 and TRBJ1-4; weak D call: TRBD1 (5 bases). The germline V and J ends were trimmed by 3 bases and 1 base, with 15 bases remaining between them. This CDR3 is built from 17 residues. Germline lookup yields CDR1 LNHDA and CDR2 SQIVND (reference sequence). CDR3 coding DNA: TGTGCCAGTAGTATCTACGCCGGGGGATTAACTAATGAAAAACTGTTTTTT. This sequence encodes CASSIYAGGLTNEKLFF.

This clonotype was found a few times. The rearrangement links TRBV5-6 to TRBJ2-1, with 11 bases lining up with TRBD2. V lost 4 bases and J lost 0; bases outside the gene matches: 12. The germline CDR1 and CDR2 sequences are SGHDT and YYEEEE. The CDR3 totals 19 residues. CDR3 sequence: CASSVTSGSFGGSYNEQFF. Here the CDR3 DNA reads TGTGCCAGCAGCGTCACTAGCGGGAGCTTTGGGGGCTCCTACAATGAGCAGTTCTTC.

This clonotype is termed medium-sized. This chain connects TRBV12-3 or TRBV12-4 to TRBJ2-1; D is unclear. The CDR3 is 16 residues long. Trimming stripped 1 base from V and 14 bases from J, with 24 bases between. CDR3 bases: TGTGCCAGCAGTTTAGACCCTAACACCCTTACTACAATGAAGTTCTTC. Residues: CASSLDPNTLTTMKFF.

This chain links TRBV12-3 or TRBV12-4 with TRBJ2-5; no firm D call. V lost 1 base and J lost 3, with 15 bases in between. The length of the CDR3 is 16 residues. The CDR3 protein is CASSLDPGDWEETQYF. For the CDR3, the DNA is TGTGCCAGCAGTTTAGATCCTGGGGATTGGGAAGAGACCCAGTACTTC.

This clonotype was recorded at least ten times. This chain uses TRBV24-1 with TRBJ2-1; D possibly corresponds to TRBD1 (6 bases). V gave up 4 bases and J gave up 9 bases, with 18 bases separating them. In germline, CDR1 is KGHDR, CDR2 SFDVKD. The CDR3 has 15 amino acids. CDR3 sequence reads: CATSDSGVVLGEQFF. In DNA, the CDR3 is TGTGCCACCAGTGACTCAGGGGTTGTACTAGGTGAGCAGTTCTTC.

This clonotype is deemed medium-sized (0.01 to 0.1%). The gene calls are TRBV11-3 and TRBJ2-1; D unresolved. CDR1 SGHNT and CDR2 YENEEA come from the germline V gene. This CDR3 comprises 14 residues. V dropped 3 bases and J dropped 5 bases, with 11 bases sitting between them. The CDR3 nucleotides are TGTGCCAGCAGCTTGGAAGGGTATAACAATGAGCAGTTCTTC. Protein: CASSLEGYNNEQFF.

This clonotype is categorized as medium-sized. The rearrangement joins TRBV7-2 to TRBJ1-1, with D unresolved. Trimming took off 1 base at V and 9 bases at J, with 9 bases between the two ends. Germline CDR1 reads SGHTA; CDR2 reads FQGNSA. This CDR3 contains 12 residues. CDR3 region: CASSLVVGQAFF. The CDR3 DNA sequence: TGTGCCAGCAGCTTAGTGGTGGGCCAAGCTTTCTTT.

Comments on this clonotype: One end of the junction is discordant with germline, which a read error may explain. This sequence joins TRBV12-5 and TRBJ2-1, with 10 bases fitting TRBD2. Germline loops: CDR1 LGHNT, CDR2 FRNRAP. CDR3 length: 16 amino acids. This CDR3 is CASGLFPSGRGNELFF. In DNA form, the CDR3 reads TGTGCTAGTGGTCTGTTCCCTAGCGGGAGAGGTAATGAGCTGTTCTTC.

This clonotype was seen many times. The rearrangement joins TRBV5-4 to TRBJ2-2; 7 positions match TRBD1. Germline V gives CDR1 SGHNT, CDR2 YYREEE (reference sequence). V lost 0 bases, J lost 1 base, and 9 bases stayed unmatched. This CDR3 has 18 residues. The CDR3 sequence: CASSLGGTGTVNTGELFF. CDR3 sequence (DNA): TGTGCCAGCAGCTTGGGCGGAACCGGGACAGTGAACACCGGGGAGCTGTTTTTT.

This clonotype was detected ten times or more. This chain connects TRBV5-1 to TRBJ2-3, with 12 bases lining up with TRBD2. Per germline, CDR1 SGHRS and CDR2 YFSETQ. The CDR3 runs to 17 residues. V shed 6 bases and J 2 bases; nucleotides not matched to a gene: 10. The CDR3 nucleotides read TGCGCCAGCACGACTCGGACTAGCGGGGCTGTCACAGATACGCAGTATTTT. It translates to CASTTRTSGAVTDTQYF.

The rearrangement links TRBV12-3 or TRBV12-4 to TRBJ2-3, with D tentatively TRBD1 (6 bases). The CDR3 contains 13 residues. V lost 5 bases and J 5 bases, leaving 11 bases between the germline ends. The CDR3 coding sequence is TGTGCCAGCAGTGTCAGGGGTTTAGATACGCAGTATTTT. Its protein is CASSVRGLDTQYF.

This clonotype was counted at least ten times. This chain connects TRBV5-1 to TRBJ2-2; 11 nucleotides align to TRBD1. After removal of 3 bases from V and 7 bases from J, the junction contained 11 bases not matched to a gene. Per germline, CDR1 SGHRS and CDR2 YFSETQ. The CDR3 contains 17 residues. The CDR3 is CASSSTPGTGGIGELFF. The CDR3 DNA reads TGCGCCAGCAGCTCGACCCCCGGGACAGGGGGAATCGGGGAGCTGTTTTTT.

By frequency in the sample, this clonotype is medium-sized. The V and J genes are TRBV28 and TRBJ1-5, with TRBD1 matching 8 bases. Germline CDR1 reads MDHEN; CDR2 reads SYDVKM. The CDR3 totals 17 residues. V was clipped by 5 bases and J by 3 bases; unmatched bases: 12. This CDR3 is CASSPPPGTGFNQPQHF. The CDR3 bases are TGTGCCAGCAGTCCCCCCCCCGGGACAGGATTCAATCAGCCCCAGCATTTT.

This clonotype was seen at least ten times. V gene TRBV4-1 combines with J gene TRBJ2-1, with D perhaps TRBD2 (5 bases). The CDR3 loop spans 14 amino acids. Germline lookup yields CDR1 MGHRA and CDR2 YSYEKL. V was shortened by 4 bases and J by 4 bases, with 11 bases between the two germline ends. The CDR3 is CASSPGLKYNEQFF. CDR3 DNA: TGCGCCAGCAGCCCCGGACTTAAATACAATGAGCAGTTCTTC.

The V call is TRBV14, the J call TRBJ2-7; D unresolved. V lost 3 bases and J 2 bases, leaving 8 bases between the germline ends. Per germline, CDR1 SGHDN and CDR2 FVKESK. This CDR3 region has 13 residues. CDR3 in DNA: TGTGCCAGCAGCCATGGAAGGGCCTACGAGCAGTACGTC. Residues: CASSHGRAYEQYV.

The table lists this clonotype with a few counts. The chain combines TRBV7-6 with TRBJ2-2, with D perhaps matching TRBD1 (5 bases). The CDR3 length is 15 residues. CDR1 and CDR2 from the germline V gene are SGHVS and FNYEAQ. V lost 5 bases and J 4 bases, leaving 14 bases between the germline ends. CDR3 nucleotides: TGTGCCAGCAGCGGGCAGGGAAGGGGCACCGGGGAGCTGTTTTTT. Translating gives CASSGQGRGTGELFF.

This clonotype counts as medium-sized. This chain connects TRBV20-1 to TRBJ2-2; D is possibly TRBD2 (6 bases). Deletions cut 6 bases from V and 4 bases from J, with 15 bases between. The germline CDR1 and CDR2 sequences are DFQATT and SNEGSKA (reference sequence). This CDR3 comprises 14 residues. The CDR3 coding sequence is TGCAGTGCCCTCCGGGTGGGGGGCACCGGGGAGCTGTTTTTT. This gives the protein CSALRVGGTGELFF.

This clonotype was observed a handful of times. The rearrangement joins TRBV20-1 to TRBJ2-3; D call uncertain. This CDR3 spans 13 amino acids. The V gene's germline CDR1 is DFQATT and CDR2 SNEGSKA (reference sequence). The V gene lost 7 bases and the J gene lost 1 base, with 12 bases spanning the gap. The CDR3 reads CSVGIDGTDTQYF. CDR3 in DNA: TGCAGTGTAGGGATCGACGGCACAGATACGCAGTATTTT.

By share, this clonotype ranks as medium-sized. V is TRBV20-1 and J is TRBJ1-2, with D possibly TRBD1 on 5 matching bases. V was cut by 6 bases and J by 5 bases, with 19 bases left in between. Germline V gene sequence: CDR1 DFQATT, CDR2 SNEGSKA (reference sequence). There are 14 residues in the CDR3. DNA for the CDR3: TGCAGTGCAACCTCCGGGACCGCAAGATATGGCTACACCTTC. Amino acid sequence: CSATSGTARYGYTF.

The V gene is TRBV7-2, the J gene TRBJ2-3; possible D gene TRBD2, 6 bases. This CDR3 spans 16 amino acids. Germline-derived CDR1 and CDR2 are SGHTA and FQGNSA. V was cut by 4 bases and J by 1 base, with 15 bases left in between. The CDR3 is CASSSWTGGGTDTQYF. In DNA, the CDR3 is TGTGCCAGCAGCTCGTGGACGGGCGGGGGCACAGATACGCAGTATTTT.

Relative to its sample, this clonotype is medium-sized. The chain carries TRBV12-5 and TRBJ2-3; the D is unclear. Germline V gene data show CDR1 as LGHNT and CDR2 as FRNRAP. This CDR3 comprises 13 residues. V was cut by 1 base and J by 2 bases, with 4 bases left in between. CDR3 sequence (DNA): TGTGCTAGTGGTTTGGAAAACACAGATACGCAGTATTTT. It specifies CASGLENTDTQYF.

This clonotype came up many times. The V call is TRBV10-3, the J call TRBJ2-3, with 8 bases aligning to TRBD2. V lost 11 bases and J lost 1; bases outside the gene matches: 5. The CDR3 runs 13 residues. Germline assignment: CDR1 ENHRY and CDR2 SYGVKD. This CDR3 reads CAPLAERTDTQYF. The CDR3 nucleotides are TGTGCCCCACTAGCGGAACGCACAGATACGCAGTATTTT.

Sample share makes this clonotype medium-sized. This chain connects TRBV20-1 to TRBJ2-5; tentatively, D is TRBD2 (7 bases). Germline loops: CDR1 DFQATT, CDR2 SNEGSKA (reference sequence). The V and J ends lost 3 bases and 1 base respectively, with 18 bases between them. The CDR3 is made up of 16 amino acids. CDR3 coding DNA: TGCAGTGCTAGGTTGAATCGCGGGGGCCTCCAAGAGACCCAGTACTTC. This encodes CSARLNRGGLQETQYF.

This clonotype appeared many times. The V gene is TRBV20-1, the J gene TRBJ1-1; 9 positions match TRBD1. With V trimmed by 5 bases and J by 5 bases, 15 bases remained unmatched. Germline V gene sequence: CDR1 DFQATT, CDR2 SNEGSKA (reference sequence). This CDR3 comprises 16 residues. CDR3 sequence reads: CSAPHSATGGRTEAFF. The CDR3 region has the DNA TGCAGTGCTCCCCACTCTGCGACAGGGGGAAGGACTGAAGCTTTCTTT.